These 7 T cell receptor beta chains were sequenced from one sample in a study of blood T cell repertoires in COVID-19. Libraries were prepared by immunoSEQ multiplex PCR; TCRdb keeps only in-frame clonotypes and omits some of them. The data show over 100,000 clones, approximately 87% seen once. Sequenced material: peripheral blood. These receptors originate from a woman aged 55-69 years with acute or convalescent COVID-19.

This chain links TRBV7-2 with TRBJ2-3; possible D gene TRBD2, 6 bases. The CDR3 loop spans 16 amino acids. Germline CDR1 reads SGHTA; CDR2 reads FQGNSA. Trimming pared 5 bases from V and 1 base from J, leaving 16 bases between. The CDR3 nucleotides read TGTGCCAGCAGCACTACTAGCACCCGTCGCACAGATACGCAGTATTTT. The encoded protein is CASSTTSTRRTDTQYF. The full variable domain, completed using reference TRBV7-2 and TRBJ2-3, is GAGVSQSPSNKVTEKGKDVELRCDPISGHTALYWYRQSLGQGLEFLIYFQGNSAPDKSGLPSDRFSAERTGGSVSTLTIQRTQQEDSAVYLCASSTTSTRRTDTQYFGPGTRLTVL.

The chain carries TRBV12-3 or TRBV12-4 and TRBJ1-1, with D hard to call. There are 13 residues in the CDR3. Trimming removed 3 bases at V and 7 bases at J, with 12 bases between. CDR3 loop: CASSFIGTFEAFF. The CDR3 bases are TGTGCCAGCAGTTTTATCGGTACGTTTGAAGCTTTCTTT.

The chain recombines TRBV7-2 with TRBJ2-7, with D hard to call. Trimming removed 5 bases at V and 0 bases at J, with 8 bases between. This CDR3 region has 13 residues. Looked up from germline, CDR1 is SGHTA and CDR2 is FQGNSA. CDR3 DNA sequence: TGTGCCAGCAGCCGCGACTTCTCCTACGAGCAGTACTTC. Its protein is CASSRDFSYEQYF.

V usage is TRBV4-2 and J usage is TRBJ2-7, with D tentatively TRBD1 (7 bases). Germline CDR1 and CDR2: LGHNA and YNFKEQ. There are 16 residues in the CDR3. V was pared by 1 base and J by 4 bases, with 17 bases between. For the CDR3, the DNA is TGTGCCAGCAGCCAAGTGGGTCAGGGGGGCGCGTACGAGCAGTACTTC. As protein: CASSQVGQGGAYEQYF.

The chain has TRBV3-1 (or the pseudogene TRBV3-2) and TRBJ1-5; 8 bases match TRBD1. The CDR3 has 14 amino acids. The V segment lost 4 bases and the J segment 7 bases; nucleotides outside the gene matches: 6. Per germline, CDR1 LGHDT and CDR2 YNNKEL (reference sequence). The CDR3 DNA follows: TGTGCCAGCAGCCTTCAGGGGGCACCGCAGCCCCAGCATTTT. It codes for CASSLQGAPQPQHF.

V is TRBV27 and J is TRBJ1-5; no clear D gene. This CDR3 has 14 residues. Trimming pared 7 bases from V and 4 bases from J, leaving 14 bases between. Per germline, CDR1 MNHEY and CDR2 SMNVEV (reference sequence). CDR3 region: CASNPIETNQPQHF. CDR3 in DNA: TGTGCCAGCAACCCAATCGAGACAAATCAGCCCCAGCATTTT.

This clone turned up a few times. The rearrangement uses TRBV5-1 and TRBJ2-7; 8 bases are a match to TRBD1. The trim removed 5 bases at V and 5 bases at J, leaving 9 bases unmatched. The CDR3 totals 14 residues. Germline CDR1 SGHRS, CDR2 YFSETQ. The CDR3 DNA sequence: TGCGCCAGCAGTTGGAACCAGGGGGCTCACGAGCAGTACTTC. It yields the protein CASSWNQGAHEQYF.